This T cell receptor (beta chain) comes out of a study of T cells in Graves' hyperthyroidism and ophthalmopathy. Ophthalmopathy patients all had a Clinical Activity Score of at least 3, a NOSPECS grade of at least 4 and disease under 3 months old. Exclusion criteria comprised uncontrolled infection, other autoimmune disease, pregnancy or lactation. TCR beta CDR3 regions were amplified from RNA transcripts. During a first-round RT-PCR of the TCR CDR3, the HTBI primer set was used. MiXCR, applied by TCRdb to the multiplex PCR reads, yields one record per CDR3 protein. The sample shows hundreds of thousands of distinct CDR3 sequences, 20% of them seen only once. This clonotype has a handful of counts. The receptor was derived from a man aged 35-49 years with Graves' ophthalmopathy. Sequencing was carried out using blood.

The CDR3 here is CASSPVLMNTEAFF. DNA for the CDR3: TGTGCCAGTAGTCCGGTTCTCATGAACACTGAAGCTTTCTTT. The V gene is TRBV19, the J gene TRBJ1-1; D remains ambiguous. The CDR3 is 14 amino acids. CDR1 and CDR2 from the germline V gene are LNHDA and SQIVND (reference sequence). V shed 5 bases and J shed 0 bases, with 10 bases lying between them.